Listed below are T cell receptor beta chains from one sample, sequenced in a study of T cell responses to AZD1222 COVID-19 vaccine. Only in-frame clones appear in the TCRdb table, and some are missing; sequencing was by immunoSEQ multiplex PCR. The profile shows around 130,000 clones, roughly 94% of them singletons. The material was peripheral blood, obtained on day 0 of AZD1222 vaccination. The source is an adult in good health. Both conserved end residues are part of each CDR3. Size is omitted from some rows. Given values are once, few, many or a class for expanded clones.

abundance | v_gene | CDR3aa
once | TRBV4-2 | CASSQEIEVNQPQHF
. | TRBV7-9 | CASSSHGGETEAFF
. | TRBV28 | CASSTSGTGTPLGADTQYF
. | TRBV19 | CASSIQGALLTNEKLFF
. | TRBV25-1 | CASSGTGGGYEQYF
. | TRBV29-1 | CSVDPKGNEQFF
. | TRBV27 | CASSSYRVRVGNGYTF
. | TRBV24-1 | CATAPLDNYGYTF
once | TRBV30 | CAWSLGVGYYGYTF
few | TRBV21-1 | CASSVYRGRDEKLFF
once | TRBV7-2 | CASSYRGGSEKLFF
few | TRBV7-2 | CASSLDGGTDTQYF
. | TRBV4-1 | CASSLSRYQETQYF
. | TRBV7-8 | CASSLVGTSGSRETQYF
. | TRBV11-2 | CASSLLAAMNTEAFF
. | TRBV11-2 | CASSLGGGPGPQHF
. | TRBV19 | CASSIIGGQGGYTF
. | TRBV6-4 | CASGPGQETGELFF
. | TRBV6-5 | CASSYLGGKTEAFF
. | TRBV15 | CATSRLRQGHSGNTIYF
. | TRBV7-2 | CASRQPGTGARETQYF
. | TRBV6-5 | CASRRGYGYTF
. | TRBV18 | CASSPQGPFNQPQHF
. | TRBV3-1/TRBV3-2 | CASSQDWLAGGTDTQYF
. | TRBV2 | CASIATSGRNTDTQYF
. | TRBV5-6 | CASSLGQGGYGYTF
. | TRBV27 | CASSRTVRNEQFF
. | TRBV6-5 | CASSYVDRRDIQYF
. | TRBV4-1 | CASSLGLYNEKLFF
once | TRBV2 | CASSVTGPATEAFF
. | TRBV6-5 | CASMTGTSGYEQYF
. | TRBV18 | CASQGSYNEQFF
. | TRBV5-1 | CASSSAAQQETQYF
. | TRBV2 | CASSSYNEQFF
. | TRBV12-5 | CASALTRTSGGEQFF
. | TRBV2 | CASSWTRDAGELFF
. | TRBV11-1 | CASSPVGGSTDTQYF
once | TRBV4-2 | CASSQGGPNYEQYF
. | TRBV6-6 | CASSRLPGLAGDVSYNEQFF
. | TRBV9 | CASTRGGISDTQYF
. | TRBV7-2 | CASSPRRGPTDTQYF
. | TRBV25-1 | CASSDHRGSTGELFF
. | TRBV15 | CATSRVLAGGPYEQYF
. | TRBV5-5 | CASSSLRAQSYEQYF
once | TRBV6-5 | CASSPGTAYEAFF
. | TRBV11-2 | CASSSPGQGLYEQYF
. | TRBV18 | CASSSDQETQYF
few | TRBV15 | CATSTRTVGGEQYF
. | TRBV5-6 | CASSLGLPRGAETQYF
. | TRBV27 | CASSRQGRHEQYF
. | TRBV7-8 | CASSERREARGTQYF
. | TRBV19 | CASSMRTDRGGQPQHF
. | TRBV6-1 | CASSASGSGSYNEQFF
. | TRBV29-1 | CSVETQGAEAFF
. | TRBV28 | CASSPSGTGRLGGNQPQHF
. | TRBV6-2/TRBV6-3 | CASSYQLAGVGNEQYF
. | TRBV18 | CASSPAMTSGSGSYEQYF
. | TRBV7-9 | CASSLTPDSLRGYTF
. | TRBV5-4 | CASSLEAGGRTQYF
. | TRBV30 | CALRDPGGEQYF